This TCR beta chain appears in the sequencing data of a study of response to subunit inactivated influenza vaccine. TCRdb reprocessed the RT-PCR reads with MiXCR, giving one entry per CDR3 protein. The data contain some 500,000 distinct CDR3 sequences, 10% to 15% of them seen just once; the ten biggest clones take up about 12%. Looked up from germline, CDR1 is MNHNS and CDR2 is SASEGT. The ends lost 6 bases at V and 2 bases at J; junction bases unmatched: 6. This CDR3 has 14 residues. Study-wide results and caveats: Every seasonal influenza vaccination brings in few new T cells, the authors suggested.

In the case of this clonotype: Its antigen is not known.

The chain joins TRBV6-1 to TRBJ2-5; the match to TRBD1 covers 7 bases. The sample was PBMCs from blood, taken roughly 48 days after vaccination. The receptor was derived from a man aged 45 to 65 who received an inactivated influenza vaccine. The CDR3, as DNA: TGTGCCAGCAGGTCTACAGGGGATCAAGAGACCCAGTACTTC. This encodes CASRSTGDQETQYF.